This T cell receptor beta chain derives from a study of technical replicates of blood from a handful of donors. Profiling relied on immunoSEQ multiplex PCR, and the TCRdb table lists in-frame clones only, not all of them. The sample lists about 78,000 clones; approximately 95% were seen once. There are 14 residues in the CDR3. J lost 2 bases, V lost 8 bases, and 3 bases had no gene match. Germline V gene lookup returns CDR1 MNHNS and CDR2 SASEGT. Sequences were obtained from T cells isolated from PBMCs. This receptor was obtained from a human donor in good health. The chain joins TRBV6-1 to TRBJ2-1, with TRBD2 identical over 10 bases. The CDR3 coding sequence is TGTGCCAGCCCAAGCGGGGGGGCCTACAATGAGCAGTTCTTC. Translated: CASPSGGAYNEQFF.